The clone carrying this TCR beta chain was seen at least ten times. Its antigen is not identified. The data stem from a study of response to subunit inactivated influenza vaccine. Study-level results: It was suggested by the authors that few new T cells are recruited by each seasonal influenza vaccination.

Trimming removed 4 bases from V and 5 bases from J, with 16 bases in between. Per the germline V gene, CDR1 is SGHDT and CDR2 is YYEEEE. This CDR3 contains 15 residues. MiXCR was run by TCRdb on the RT-PCR reads, yielding one entry per CDR3 protein. The repertoire includes roughly 700,000 distinct CDR3 sequences, roughly 13% of them detected once, and 5.5% to 7% sits in the top ten. J is TRBJ1-5 and V is TRBV5-6; D may be TRBD1 (5 bases). The sequence came from a man aged 45-65 years who received an inactivated influenza vaccine. Sequenced material: PBMCs from blood, taken 14 days before vaccination. The CDR3 region has the DNA TGTGCCAGCAGCGCGGGGCCGATTTCGGATCAGCCCCAGCATTTT. It is translated as CASSAGPISDQPQHF.